This TCR beta chain emerged from a study of T cells in Graves' hyperthyroidism and ophthalmopathy (dated by TCRdb to the late 2010s). About the full investigation: TCR V-J signatures able to tell the groups apart were searched for in a discovery cohort of around 95 patients, of whom around 42 had Graves' ophthalmopathy and about 60 had stable Graves' hyperthyroidism. Prospective prediction of ophthalmopathy was tested in an independent validation cohort of 18 to 20 hyperthyroidism patients and around 16 patients who later progressed to ophthalmopathy. For training and testing, the 80 to 100 patients in the discovery cohort were randomly divided in a 7:3 ratio. Thyroid tissue and blood T-cell repertoires from six or seven Graves' hyperthyroidism patients were also compared in the study. Following sampling, methimazole starting at 30 mg daily was given to hyperthyroidism patients, and high-dose intravenous methylprednisolone was given to ophthalmopathy patients. TCR Vbeta CDR3 sequencing of some 140 peripheral blood samples (over 40 ophthalmopathy, under 80 hyperthyroidism and approximately 17 progressor patients) is reported in the paper. Beyond this particular receptor, the publication reports: During validation, the model predicted progression to ophthalmopathy a median of approximately 6.5 months ahead of onset, with roughly 65% sensitivity and under 85% specificity. Sample size was not statistically predetermined, and blinding of investigators to group allocation was not performed. Most expanded thyroid clonotypes (frequency above 0.001) were also found in blood, which suggests that blood repertoires may mirror thyroid immune responses. A model built on a 13 V-J signature distinguished ophthalmopathy from stable hyperthyroidism, reaching 87.88% sensitivity and 81.08% specificity in cross-validation and 80%/75% in testing.

Details on this clonotype: The specificity of this receptor is unknown. Base qualities are missing; no much larger clone stands one base away.

Patients with uncontrolled infections, other autoimmune diseases, pregnancy or lactation were excluded. Clinical symptoms, serum thyroxine and TRAb, thyroid ultrasound, and orbital computed tomography formed the basis for the diagnoses. Total RNA was extracted using Trizol reagent, and RNA quality was assessed on an Agilent 2100 Bioanalyzer. V was cut back by 4 bases and J by 5 bases, leaving a gap of 17 bases between them. There are 15 amino acids in the CDR3, from cysteine to phenylalanine inclusive. CDR3 DNA only is kept here, 45 bases in frame from base 1. The germline V gene sets CDR1 to SGHTA and CDR2 to FQGNSA. The TCR beta CDR3 regions were amplified from the RNA transcripts. The TCR CDR3 was subjected to a first round of RT-PCR using the HTBI primer set and the Qiagen OneStep RT-PCR kit. Libraries were constructed in a second round of multiplex PCR, after which size selection and purification were carried out. Paired-end sequencing of the libraries was performed with 100 bp reads on an Illumina HiSeq2000. For the original study's pipeline: SOAPnuke was used to process the raw data, with reads discarded if the reads contained adapters or uncalled bases, had a mean Phred below 15, or lacked an exact constant-primer or identifier match. High-quality paired reads were merged using COPE v1.2.5, and each unique nucleotide sequence was defined as a clonotype. Clonotypes were aligned to IMGT TRBV, TRBD and TRBJ reference segments using MiTCR v1.1. The analysis was restricted to V-J combinations with a frequency above 0.0001, which together covered 99.2% of the repertoires. A TCS score was defined as the ratio between F50 (clonal expansion) and ExV (chaos), using BLOSUM62-based TCRdist between CDR3 peptides within each V-J. Welch's t-statistics and random forest reduced 500 to 650 V-J features to around 14, which were used in a naive Bayes classifier (R e1071). The Morisita-Horn index was used to measure how similar the thyroid and blood repertoires were. Starting from the raw public reads, TCRdb applied fastp trimming at Q25, assembled clones with MiXCR and retained in-frame beta chains. Each entry is one CDR3 protein sequence, shown with its most common DNA and genes. Clone size and V and J calls follow TCRdb, not the original study. Across this sample there are around 620,000 distinct CDR3 sequences, with approximately 44% seen only once. 15% to 20% of the sample is held by the ten biggest clonotypes.

The sample was peripheral blood or thyroid tissue (not recorded which). The V gene is TRBV7-2 and the J gene is TRBJ1-2; 6 matching bases give a weak D call of TRBD1. The TCR originated in an adult woman with Graves' disease, either hyperthyroidism or ophthalmopathy (not recorded which). The CDR3 corresponds to CASSSNQGQMYGYTF. In nucleotides, the sequence is TGTGCCAGCAGCTCGAACCAAGGACAGATGTATGGCTACACCTTC. When the CDR3 is completed using the reference TRBV7-2 and TRBJ1-2 genes on either side, the full variable domain is GAGVSQSPSNKVTEKGKDVELRCDPISGHTALYWYRQSLGQGLEFLIYFQGNSAPDKSGLPSDRFSAERTGGSVSTLTIQRTQQEDSAVYLCASSSNQGQMYGYTFGSGTRLTVV.